Listed below are T cell receptor beta chains from one sample, sequenced in a study of vaccination and CD4 T cells after COVID-19. TCRdb independently ran MiXCR on the PCR reads; one entry per CDR3 protein. Of roughly 9,600 distinct CDR3 sequences listed, less than 40% were seen once; the top ten hold 32%. Their specific antigens are unknown. The source material was CD4+ T cells from blood, cultured in vitro. The receptors stem from a human donor in good health. Each CDR3 is given without its conserved first and last residue.

j_call v_call cdr3_aa
TRBJ2-7 TRBV10-3 AISGGGGYEQY
TRBJ2-3 TRBV10-1 ASSEARAPTDTQY
TRBJ2-2 TRBV20-1 SARDVRSTGELF
TRBJ2-3 TRBV6-1 ASSEVGAGSDTQY
TRBJ1-1 TRBV6-1 AVRVWGTEAF
TRBJ1-1 TRBV7-9 ASSLSSGNTEAF
TRBJ2-1 TRBV10-3 AISESSSGGLAYNEQF
TRBJ2-3 TRBV5-4 ASSLFPDTQY
TRBJ2-7 TRBV12-3/TRBV12-4 ASSWGGVEQY
TRBJ1-5 TRBV12-3/TRBV12-4 ASSFRDRNQPQH
TRBJ1-2 TRBV6-1 ASRPAGVHGYT
TRBJ2-7 TRBV20-1 SAPRTGISEQY
TRBJ2-7 TRBV6-1 ASSPPVSYEQY
TRBJ1-1 TRBV6-1 ASSEALGRTEAF
TRBJ2-1 TRBV7-9 ASSSPAGGAFDEQF
TRBJ2-3 TRBV6-1 ASSEARGGYTDTQY
TRBJ1-2 TRBV6-1 ASTKTVWGQHGYT
TRBJ1-2 TRBV6-1 ASSEAVDRGYT
TRBJ2-5 TRBV10-3 ATAQGQQETQY
TRBJ2-5 TRBV5-1 ASSQDRGGETQY
TRBJ2-7 TRBV27 ASSPGGYNSYEQY
TRBJ2-4 TRBV20-1 SASLADGNIQY
TRBJ2-2 TRBV5-8 ASSPTGGRLTGELF
TRBJ1-5 TRBV2 ASSMEGRQPQH
TRBJ2-5 TRBV12-3/TRBV12-4 ASSFGQNQETQY
TRBJ2-7 TRBV5-1 ASSLGILGRTYEQY
TRBJ1-6 TRBV10-1 ASSAVTGGFSPLH
TRBJ2-3 TRBV29-1 SVLAATDTQY
TRBJ2-3 TRBV29-1 SVLSAGSTDTQY
TRBJ1-2 TRBV11-2 ASSSGTGDYGYT
TRBJ1-1 TRBV7-9 ASSLVLDTEAF
TRBJ2-6 TRBV19 ASSIPRSGANVLT
TRBJ1-2 TRBV27 ASSFLPDYGYT
TRBJ1-5 TRBV30 AWSVDSYNQPQH
TRBJ2-1 TRBV27 ASSFRTGGGVHEQF
TRBJ2-5 TRBV6-2/TRBV6-3 ASSYSSGEHQETQY
TRBJ2-1 TRBV20-1 SARRNGGGQF
TRBJ1-1 TRBV12-3/TRBV12-4 ASSFRGEAF
TRBJ2-1 TRBV24-1 ATSDLPGVDEQF
TRBJ1-6 TRBV27 ASRLTLGDSPLH
TRBJ1-5 TRBV6-1 ASSEPLDRAIWH
TRBJ1-5 TRBV7-2 ASSPTGTNNQPQH